One sample yielded the 3 T cell receptor beta chains listed below, sequenced in a study of cytotoxic CD8 clonotypes in ibrutinib-treated CLL. The protocol was immunoSEQ multiplex PCR, while the TCRdb copy is restricted to in-frame clones and leaves out a portion. The sample shows around 330,000 clones, 67% of them seen only once. The starting material was PBMCs, obtained after 36 months of ibrutinib treatment. These receptors all come from a human donor with chronic lymphocytic leukemia.

This chain connects TRBV28 to TRBJ2-1; D possibly matches TRBD1 or TRBD2 (5 bases each). Trimming took off 6 bases at V and 7 bases at J, with 22 bases between the two ends. The CDR3 loop spans 16 amino acids. Germline V gives CDR1 MDHEN, CDR2 SYDVKM. CDR3 sequence (DNA): TGTGCCAGCAGGGTTCTCTGGTCAGTCGGGGCTAATGAGCAGTTCTTC. Its protein is CASRVLWSVGANEQFF.

The chain has TRBV19 and TRBJ2-5; D gene unclear. V was clipped by 4 bases and J by 4 bases, with 7 bases between them. The length of the CDR3 is 12 residues. CDR1 and CDR2 (germline): LNHDA, SQIVND (reference sequence). The chain's CDR3 is CASSSDLETQYF. The CDR3 DNA follows: TGTGCCAGTAGTAGCGATCTAGAGACCCAGTACTTC.

This CDR3 is CASSLEGGLALLSYNEQFF. CDR3 DNA sequence: TGCGCCAGCAGCTTGGAAGGGGGCCTAGCGCTCCTCTCCTACAATGAGCAGTTCTTC. The V call is TRBV5-1, the J call TRBJ2-1; D perhaps matches TRBD1 (7 bases). Germline values: CDR1 SGHRS, CDR2 YFSETQ. This CDR3 comprises 19 residues. Trimming took off 0 bases at V and 0 bases at J, with 19 bases between the two ends.